This T cell receptor (beta chain) is from a study of OX40 agonist ivuxolimab in advanced cancers. TCRdb's copy holds only in-frame clones and misses some; the assay was immunoSEQ multiplex PCR. The table lists under 65,000 clones, roughly 90% of them singletons. The sample was CD4+ or CD8+ T cells sorted from blood, taken in a trial of the OX40 agonist ivuxolimab. This clonotype was sampled from an adult with an advanced solid tumor such as melanoma, head and neck, liver or kidney cancer.

The CDR3 loop reads CASSLVGGLEQFF. Written as DNA, the CDR3 is TGTGCCAGCAGCTTAGTGGGGGGACTTGAGCAGTTCTTC. The chain is built from TRBV7-9 and TRBJ2-1; weak D call: TRBD2 (6 bases). The CDR3 length is 13 residues. Looked up from germline, CDR1 is SEHNR and CDR2 is FQNEAQ (reference sequence). V lost 1 base, J lost 9 bases, and 10 bases lay in between.